The 13 T cell receptor beta chains in this list originate from one sample, sequenced in a study of blood T cell repertoires in COVID-19. Produced via immunoSEQ multiplex PCR; TCRdb's table is partial and in-frame only. In the table there are approximately 170,000 clones, 75% to 90% of which are singletons. Source material: peripheral blood. The receptors were sampled from a human donor in a cohort sampled during active COVID-19.

CDR3 residues: CASSVAARNNTGELFF. The CDR3 nucleotides read TGTGCCAGCAGCGTAGCGGCGCGGAACAACACCGGGGAGCTGTTTTTT. This chain uses TRBV9 with TRBJ2-2, with unresolved D. Looked up from germline, CDR1 is SGDLS and CDR2 is YYNGEE. The CDR3 has 16 residues. V gave up 0 bases and J gave up 2 bases, with 11 bases separating them.

This clone was seen a single time. The J gene is TRBJ2-5, the V gene TRBV28; TRBD2 matches 8 bases. V shed 6 bases and J 4 bases; nucleotides not matched to a gene: 10. Germline V gives CDR1 MDHEN, CDR2 SYDVKM. This CDR3 is 15 amino acids long. The CDR3 region is CASSTVGAGAETQYF. The CDR3 DNA is TGTGCCAGCAGCACCGTCGGAGCGGGGGCAGAGACCCAGTACTTC.

The rearrangement joins TRBV7-2 to TRBJ2-1; possible D gene TRBD1, 5 bases. V dropped 2 bases and J dropped 0 bases, with 8 bases sitting between them. From germline, CDR1 is SGHTA and CDR2 FQGNSA. The CDR3 sequence is 15 residues long. The CDR3 region has the DNA TGTGCCAGCAGCTTAAGGGGAATCTCCTACAATGAGCAGTTCTTC. This gives the protein CASSLRGISYNEQFF.

The V and J genes are TRBV9 and TRBJ1-4; 10 bases agree with TRBD1. Germline V lookup: CDR1 SGDLS, CDR2 YYNGEE. The CDR3 consists of 15 residues. Germline trimming cut 0 bases from V and 8 bases from J; bases unmatched to any gene: 4. CDR3 in DNA: TGTGCCAGCAGCGTAGGCCGGGACAGGGGCGAAAAACTGTTTTTT. Its protein is CASSVGRDRGEKLFF.

This rearrangement joins TRBV3-1 (or the pseudogene TRBV3-2) to TRBJ2-3; 7 bases map to TRBD1. The germline V gene has CDR1 LGHDT and CDR2 YNNKEL (reference sequence). Unmatched junction bases numbered 6, after V lost 0 bases and J lost 3 bases. This CDR3 region has 16 residues. The DNA of the CDR3 is TGTGCCAGCAGCCAAGATTTGGGACAGATAACAGATACGCAGTATTTT. Amino acid sequence: CASSQDLGQITDTQYF.

Many counts were recorded for this clone. The chain recombines TRBV6-5 with TRBJ2-4, with 8 bases fitting TRBD2. J was trimmed by 9 bases and V by 8 bases; bases with no gene match: 3. Germline lookup yields CDR1 MNHEY and CDR2 SVGAGI. The CDR3 is made up of 11 amino acids. CDR3 DNA sequence: TGTGCCAGCGGAGCGGGAGTCATTCAGTACTTC. It translates to CASGAGVIQYF.

The chain uses TRBV5-1 and TRBJ2-7; possibly TRBD1 for D (5 bases). The V gene's germline CDR1 is SGHRS and CDR2 YFSETQ. The CDR3 has 14 residues. V lost 0 bases to trimming and J lost 6 bases, with 13 bases between them. This CDR3 reads CASSLAQGKTEQYF. The CDR3 region has the DNA TGCGCCAGCAGCTTGGCGCAGGGAAAGACCGAGCAGTACTTC.

The chain carries TRBV10-3 and TRBJ1-4; possible D gene TRBD1, 6 bases. The CDR3 runs 13 residues. V shed 6 bases and J shed 6 bases, with 11 bases lying between them. Germline CDR1 reads ENHRY; CDR2 reads SYGVKD. This CDR3 reads CAIRGHSDEKLFF. The CDR3, as DNA: TGTGCCATCAGGGGACATTCGGATGAAAAACTGTTTTTT.

J is TRBJ2-3 and V is TRBV5-1; 9 nucleotides align to TRBD2. The CDR3 consists of 15 residues. J was trimmed by 6 bases and V by 4 bases; bases with no gene match: 9. Germline V lookup: CDR1 SGHRS, CDR2 YFSETQ. This CDR3 is CASSISGGGLDTQYF. For the CDR3, the DNA is TGCGCCAGCAGCATTAGCGGGGGTGGTCTCGATACGCAGTATTTT. Full variable domain (rest looked up from reference TRBV5-1 and TRBJ2-3): KAGVTQTPRYLIKTRGQQVTLSCSPISGHRSVSWYQQTPGQGLQFLFEYFSETQRNKGNFPGRFSGRQFSNSRSEMNVSTLELGDSALYLCASSISGGGLDTQYFGPGTRLTVL.

The chain carries TRBV7-2 and TRBJ2-5; D is perhaps TRBD1 (5 bases). Germline V gene sequence: CDR1 SGHTA, CDR2 FQGNSA. V dropped 5 bases and J dropped 4 bases, with 17 bases sitting between them. The CDR3 sequence is 15 residues long. The CDR3 DNA follows: TGTGCCAGCAGCGCGTCCTCAGGGTCCGGAGAGACCCAGTACTTC. Translating it yields CASSASSGSGETQYF.

Many counts were recorded for this clone. The chain couples TRBV11-2 to TRBJ2-3; 7 nucleotides align to TRBD1. The CDR3 length is 16 residues. CDR1 is SGHAT and CDR2 is FQNNGV in the germline V gene. J lost 0 bases, V lost 0 bases, and 3 bases had no gene match. This CDR3 is CASSLDEGASTDTQYF. The CDR3 DNA reads as TGTGCCAGCAGCTTAGATGAGGGGGCCAGCACAGATACGCAGTATTTT.

V is TRBV6-1 and J is TRBJ2-2, with 12 bases aligning to TRBD1. The CDR3 runs to 16 residues. Trimming at V came to 3 bases and at J to 6 bases, leaving 5 bases not matched to a gene. CDR1 is MNHNS and CDR2 is SASEGT in the germline V gene. CDR3 DNA: TGTGCCAGCAGTGACCCGGGACAGGGGGCCTCCGGGGAGCTGTTTTTT. Translating gives CASSDPGQGASGELFF.

The chain couples TRBV11-2 to TRBJ2-7; D remains unclear. V was shortened by 4 bases and J by 3 bases, with 7 bases between the two germline ends. CDR3 length equals 12 residues. Germline assignment: CDR1 SGHAT and CDR2 FQNNGV. The CDR3 DNA is TGTGCCAGCAGCTCCCGACACTACGAGCAGTACTTC. Amino acids: CASSSRHYEQYF. The complete variable domain, with remaining parts taken from reference TRBV11-2 and TRBJ2-7, reads EAGVAQSPRYKIIEKRQSVAFWCNPISGHATLYWYQQILGQGPKLLIQFQNNGVVDDSQLPKDRFSAERLKGVDSTLKIQPAKLEDSAVYLCASSSRHYEQYFGPGTRLTVT.